This T cell receptor (beta chain) was recorded in a study of T cells in narcolepsy (dated by TCRdb to 2016 to 2018). In terms of the full investigation: The study enrolled patients with narcolepsy type 1 or type 2 (NT1, NT2) together with healthy control donors. The study used TCR Vbeta sequencing to track clonotypes in blood and CSF while looking for autoreactive T cells in narcolepsy patients that target self-antigens of hypocretin neurons (hypocretin, TRIB2). What the research found in general, with its limitations: Certain blood memory CD4+ repertoires from patients and controls had no sequences that matched autoreactive T cell clones. Patients and controls had similar numbers of sequenced blood memory CD4+ clonotypes, with averages of approximately 40,000 in patients and 30,000 to 35,000 in controls. HCRT-specific and TRIB2-specific autoreactive clonotypes were highlighted in plots that compared CD4+ T cell clonotypes in CSF versus blood from the same patient. Autoreactive clonotypes were reported to be detected serially in the blood of the same patients and of different patients, but not in the blood of healthy controls.

The library was obtained by the immunoSEQ multiplex PCR assay. Entries here come from immuneACCESS through TCRdb and include only in-frame sequences with V and J called. Some clones fail to appear in such tables; in the studies checked, an unresolved V gene covers under half of the shortfall, and the cause of the remainder is unknown. For this sample there are tens of thousands of clones; 75% to 85% appear just once. The ten largest clones represent 9.5% to 13% of the sample. Ends trimmed: V by 2 bases, J by 1 base; bases unmatched to a gene: 5. CDR1 and CDR2, per the germline V gene, are SGHRS and YFSETQ. The CDR3 numbers 16 residues from cysteine through phenylalanine. Only CDR3 DNA remains: 48 bases, in frame from the first base. For TCR Vbeta sequencing, memory CD4+ T cells were sorted ex vivo from the peripheral blood of both healthy controls and narcolepsy patients. Points on this clone: Its specific antigen is unknown. Within one base of it there is no much larger clone, and no base qualities were kept.

Recombination connected TRBV5-1 to TRBJ1-1; 10 bases in between match TRBD1. The clonotype originates from a human donor in good health. Sequencing input: memory (CD45RA-) CD4+ T cells from blood. The cell subset or site label of this sample denotes: memory T cells sorted ex vivo from peripheral blood. The CDR3 here reads CASSFRGQGWNTEAFF. The bases read TGCGCCAGCAGCTTTAGGGGACAGGGGTGGAACACTGAAGCTTTCTTT.